Listed here is a single TCR beta chain. Its antigen has not been determined. One base away there is no much larger clone; base qualities are not given. The CDR3 contains 14 residues, cysteine and phenylalanine counted. Just CDR3 DNA is preserved here, 42 bases in frame from base 1. The germline V gene (reference sequence) supplies CDR1 LNHDA and CDR2 SQIVND. The V end gives up 5 bases and the J end 2 bases, leaving 4 bases in the junction not matched to a gene. This sample stems from a study of vaccination and CD4 T cells after COVID-19 (dated by TCRdb to 2022 to 2024). For the study in its entirety: Every convalescent patient had a positive nasal swab PCR test for SARS-CoV-2, with mild disease in 9 or 10 patients and severe disease in one. Post-COVID blood samples from convalescent patients were collected a median of approximately 100 days after diagnosis, with a range of about 35 to 180 days. Post-vaccine blood samples were taken a median of around 77 days after the second vaccine dose, with a range of about 13 to 250 days. Two doses of either the Pfizer-BioNTech BNT162b2 vaccine (n=8) or the Moderna mRNA-1273 vaccine (n=2) were administered to participants. The cultures were stimulated with overlapping spike peptide pools from SARS-CoV-2 and from the common cold coronaviruses HCoV-NL63, HCoV-OC43 and HCoV-229E. In the convalescent cohort there were six males and four females, among whom were two Hispanic individuals, seven Caucasians, two Asians and one multiracial person. In 10 COVID-19 convalescent patients and 4 infection-naive healthy vaccine recipients, the spike-specific CD4+ TCR repertoire before mRNA vaccination was compared with the repertoire after mRNA vaccination. In control cultures, a CEFX viral epitope pool was used as positive control, an HIV-1 Nef peptide pool was used as negative control, or no peptide was added. Results and caveats for the whole study, not just this receptor: Among convalescent patients, a median about 86% of the SARS-CoV-2-reactive clones seen after vaccination appeared only after vaccination, which suggests priming specific to the vaccine. Although the median number of SARS-CoV-2-reactive clonotypes went up from 21 after infection to 35 to 40 after vaccination, the increase was not significant. The number of convalescent patients in the study was relatively small, and the study did not examine early timepoints following natural infection. Of the vaccine-specific clones found in convalescent patients, nearly all (304 of 307) were mono-reactive for SARS-CoV-2 spike instead of being cross-reactive with common cold coronaviruses.

Libraries were prepared through PCR. TCR sequencing of DNA from cultured CD4+ T cells used the Oncomine TCR Beta short-read assay at the Johns Hopkins FTIC core. Genomic DNA was extracted from the cultured CD4+ T cells with the QIAamp micro DNA kit. Oncomine TCR Beta libraries made from cultured CD4+ T cells were pooled using unique dual indexes and sequenced on an Illumina iSeq 100. The study's processing was this. Non-productive sequences were filtered out, and CDR3s that did not start with C, did not end with F or W, or were shorter than 7 amino acids were discarded. Antigen-specific clonotypes were identified with the MANAFEST web application by comparing peptide-stimulated wells with reference and other culture wells. Positive clones required FDR below 0.05, an odds ratio above 5, and productive frequency above 0.1% in at least two of three replicate wells. Cross-reactive clonotypes were defined as significantly expanded in both SARS-CoV-2 spike wells and at least one common cold coronavirus spike condition. CDR3 homology was assessed with Levenshtein distances (stringdist) and unrooted phylogenetic trees (ape) in R version 3.6.1. TCRdb's own reprocessing of the public reads used fastp at Q25 and MiXCR and kept productive beta chains. Rows merge per CDR3 protein into single entries with the most common DNA and genes. In this record, the V and J calls reflect TCRdb's handling and not the investigators' own analysis. For this sample there are about 15,000 distinct CDR3 sequences; about 55% appear just once. The top ten clones comprise approximately 4.6% of the sample.

The treatment or condition label for this specimen denotes: roughly ten-day PBMC culture with coronavirus spike peptide pools or control peptides (ViraFEST assay). The ViraFEST assay, used in the study, expanded antigen-specific T cells with peptide pools and then identified the expanded clonotypes through TCR sequencing. The positive SARS-CoV-2 PCR tests of the convalescent patients were dated from March to December 2020, before the Alpha, Beta and Delta variants emerged in the United States. Each well held 2 million to 2.5 million PBMCs cultured with roughly 9.2 ug/ml peptide pools in IMDM containing around 5% human AB serum and 9 to 10 IU/ml IL-2. Half of the culture medium was replaced with fresh IL-2-containing medium on days 3 and 7. CD4+ T cells were isolated after about nine days of culture through negative selection using the EasySep CD4+ T cell isolation kit. Ficoll-Paque Plus gradient centrifugation was used to isolate PBMCs from whole blood, and the isolated PBMCs were then either used fresh or cryopreserved at -140C. In general, triplicate wells were set up for every culture condition.

The TCR comes from a human donor who had recovered from COVID-19. This chain is built from TRBV19 and TRBJ2-7; 9 central bases correspond to TRBD1. The source material was CD4+ T cells from blood, cultured in vitro, sampled before SARS-CoV-2 vaccination. The CDR3 in this case is CASSPGQGPYEQYF. The sequenced DNA is TGTGCCAGTAGTCCGGGACAGGGCCCCTACGAGCAGTACTTC.